This T cell receptor beta chain emerged from a study of CD8+ T cells in alopecia areata (dated by TCRdb to the late 2010s). Turning to the overall study: Treated patients were enrolled in an open-label pilot trial of oral tofacitinib, 5 to 10 mg twice daily, for moderate-to-severe alopecia areata. Patients received tofacitinib for 6 to 18 months and were then followed off drug for 6 months to check for delayed response and recurrence. For the treated patients, the SALT score, which quantifies what percentage of scalp surface area is affected, served as the measure of disease severity. The study used high-throughput TCRbeta sequencing to examine T cell clonal expansion in alopecia areata, in both the C3H/HeJ mouse model and human patients. On the human side, TCRbeta sequencing was run on scalp tissue and on sorted CD4+ and CD8+ peripheral blood T cells from healthy controls and from alopecia areata patients with either patchy or totalis/universalis disease. Biopsies were taken from tofacitinib-treated patients at baseline and again at 4 and 24 weeks into treatment, and several of those patients also had a later scalp biopsy. Scalp clonality was compared among normal scalp (n=4), patchy alopecia areata scalp (n=8), and alopecia totalis/universalis scalp (n=8). RNA came from the PAXgene miRNA kit for fixed scalp, the miRNeasy kit for PBMCs, and the RNeasy kit for mouse skin. TCRbeta CDR3 regions were amplified by immunoSEQ multiplex PCR with 35 Vbeta forward and 13 Jbeta reverse primers.

The full study reports these points: The treated cohort was small, with a single nonresponder, so links between baseline CD8+ expansion and response need larger studies. Unlike mouse skin, which is dominated by gammadelta T cells, normal human skin has resident alphabeta T cells that are also sequenced, and this complicates analysis of the scalp TCR repertoire. Lesional scalp, especially in alopecia totalis/universalis, showed higher clonality and more expanded CD8+ clones than normal scalp, suggesting antigenic drive. Shared TCR sequences between patients were less evident than in mice, which may be partly attributable to HLA diversity in the patient population. Scalp clonality and the number of expanded CD8+ clones among the top 100 scalp clones were significantly decreased by tofacitinib. Many expanded lesional clones were found to persist in scalp and blood during tofacitinib treatment, and relapse after treatment cessation may be partly explained by this persistence.

This clone was counted a few times. Its specific antigen is unknown. No clone much larger than this one lies a single base away; base qualities are absent. Trimming takes 7 bases from V and 4 bases from J, and the germline ends sit 13 bases apart. The CDR3 measures 14 amino acids from cysteine to phenylalanine. Of all the DNA, just the CDR3 is kept, 42 bases in frame from base 1. The germline V gene encodes CDR1 SGHTA and CDR2 FQGNSA. Library method: the immunoSEQ multiplex PCR assay. For TCR sequencing, RNA was extracted from every sample and reverse transcribed into cDNA to serve as template. SuperScript III was used to make first-strand cDNA, primed with a 2:1 mix of oligo-dT and random hexamers. A synthetic immune receptor repertoire was used to assess amplification bias, and residual bias was removed computationally. On the authors' methods: Raw reads were preprocessed for error removal, and CDR3 was defined according to IMGT conventions as running from the conserved cysteine to phenylalanine. Clonality was computed by normalizing Shannon entropy by log2 of the number of productive unique TCRs and subtracting the result from 1. Whether scalp clones were CD4 or CD8 was inferred by matching scalp TCRbeta sequences against CD4 and CD8 repertoires sorted from blood. In TCRdb, the immuneACCESS table is reduced to in-frame sequences with V and J assigned. These tables do not hold every clone; where another copy was compared, an unresolved V gene accounts for under half, and the others remain unexplained. V and J calls and clone size are those listed in that table; D and trimming were worked out from the DNA. The sample table lists roughly 280,000 clones, roughly 60% of them with a count of one. About 0.93% of the sample belongs to the ten largest clones.

The label giving this sample's treatment or condition can be read as: oral pan-JAK inhibitor, 5-10 mg twice daily. Peripheral blood and lesional scalp punch biopsies were obtained from patients with alopecia areata. After PBMCs were isolated by density centrifugation and stained for CD3, CD4 and CD8, a FACSAria was used to sort CD4+ and CD8+ T cells. Sequencing was performed on CD4+ T cells sorted from blood, taken at roughly week 53, from a patient treated with tofacitinib. This receptor chain uses TRBV7-2 and TRBJ2-2; the D gene is perhaps TRBD2, from 5 matching bases. The source is a human donor with alopecia areata. The CDR3 amino acid sequence is: CASTVLRGTGELFF. The DNA reads as follows: TGTGCCAGCACCGTCCTACGGGGCACCGGGGAGCTGTTTTTT.